The present T cell receptor beta chain was sequenced within a study of shared clonotypes between healthy human individuals. Study observations and caveats: Compared with memory subsets, naive subsets generally had larger estimated richness.

Profiled with immunoSEQ multiplex PCR; TCRdb holds only in-frame clones, not every one. This table holds around 2.1 million clones, 93% found once. Positively selected for CCR7, the CD45RO-negative cells used as naive CD8 cells excluded terminally differentiated effector memory CD45RA+ cells. Nashville, Tennessee was home to all donors, who were Caucasian adults. As to this clone: Its antigen is undetermined. Other nucleotide sequences in the sample specify the same CDR3.

With V trimmed by 2 bases and J by 3 bases, 1 base remained unmatched. The CDR3 sequence is 14 residues long. Germline CDR1 is MNHEY and CDR2 is SMNVEV (reference sequence). This chain uses TRBV27 with TRBJ2-7; 10 positions agree with TRBD1. The sequence was collected from a young man in good health. Some clones in this sample may be carry-over from other donors' samples. Sequencing was carried out using naive CD8+ T cells from PBMCs. CDR3 DNA: TGTGCCAGCAGTTTACGGACAGGGGGCTACGAGCAGTACTTC. Encoded protein: CASSLRTGGYEQYF.